This T cell receptor beta chain was captured in a study of blood T cell repertoires in COVID-19. Study as a whole: The analysed material was cDNA or gDNA that came from T cells, B-cell-depleted T cells, or PBMCs.

This clone was detected only a few times. This CDR3 region has 15 residues. Trimming took 3 bases from V and 0 from J, leaving 10 bases between them. Germline CDR1 and CDR2: KGHSH and LQKENI. Sequencing was performed with immunoSEQ multiplex PCR; in TCRdb, only in-frame clones are kept and a portion is missing. This repertoire shows about 130,000 clones, about 86% found once; its top ten account for just over 9%. Individuals aged roughly 18 to 100 years were recruited from approximately 24 US areas. Cohorts were based on clinical histories the participants reported. Donors in Cohort 3 who had recovered were those with two negative PCRs, healthcare professional clearance, or resolution of their symptoms.

Input material: PBMCs or T cells enriched from blood (not recorded which). V and J are TRBV18 and TRBJ2-3; D possibly corresponds to TRBD2 (6 bases). The receptor was isolated from a man aged 45 to 65 who had recovered from COVID-19. The CDR3 spells CASSPPSESTDTQYF. In nucleotides, the CDR3 is TGTGCCAGCTCACCCCCTAGCGAGAGCACAGATACGCAGTATTTT.